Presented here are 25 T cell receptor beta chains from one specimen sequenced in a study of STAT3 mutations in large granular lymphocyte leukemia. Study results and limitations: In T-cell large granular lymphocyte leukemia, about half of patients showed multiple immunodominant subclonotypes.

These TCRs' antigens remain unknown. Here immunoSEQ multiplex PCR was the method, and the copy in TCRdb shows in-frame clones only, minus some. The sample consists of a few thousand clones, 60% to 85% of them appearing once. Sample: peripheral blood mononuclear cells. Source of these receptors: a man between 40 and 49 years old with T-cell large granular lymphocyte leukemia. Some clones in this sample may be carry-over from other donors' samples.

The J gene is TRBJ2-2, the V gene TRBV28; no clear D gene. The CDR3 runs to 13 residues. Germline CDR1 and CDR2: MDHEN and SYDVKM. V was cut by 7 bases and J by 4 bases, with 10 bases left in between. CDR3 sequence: CASTRRSTGELFF. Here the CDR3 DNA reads TGTGCCAGCACCCGGCGTTCCACCGGGGAGCTGTTTTTT.

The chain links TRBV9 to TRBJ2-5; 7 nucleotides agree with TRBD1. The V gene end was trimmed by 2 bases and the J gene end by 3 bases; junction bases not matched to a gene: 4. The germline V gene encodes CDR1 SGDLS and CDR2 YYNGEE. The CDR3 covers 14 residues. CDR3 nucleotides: TGTGCCAGCAGCGTGGCCGGGACAGAAGAGACCCAGTACTTC. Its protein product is CASSVAGTEETQYF.

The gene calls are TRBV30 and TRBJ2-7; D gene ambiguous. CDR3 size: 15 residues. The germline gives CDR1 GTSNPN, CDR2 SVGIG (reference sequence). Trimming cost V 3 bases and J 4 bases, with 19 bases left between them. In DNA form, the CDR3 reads TGTGCCTGGAGAGGACGGGCAGCCTCAAATTACGAGCAGTACTTC. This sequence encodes CAWRGRAASNYEQYF.

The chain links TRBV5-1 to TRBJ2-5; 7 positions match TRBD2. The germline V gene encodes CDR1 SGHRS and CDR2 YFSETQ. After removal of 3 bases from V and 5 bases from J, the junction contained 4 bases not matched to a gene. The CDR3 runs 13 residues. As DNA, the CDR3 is TGCGCCAGCAGCTCGGGACTACGGGAGACCCAGTACTTC. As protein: CASSSGLRETQYF.

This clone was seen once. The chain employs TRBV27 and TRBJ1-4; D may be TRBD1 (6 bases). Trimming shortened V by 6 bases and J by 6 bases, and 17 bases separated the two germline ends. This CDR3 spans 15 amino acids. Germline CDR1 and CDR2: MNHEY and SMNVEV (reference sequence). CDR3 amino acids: CASSYLGGRYEKLFF. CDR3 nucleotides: TGTGCCAGCAGCTACCTCGGGGGGCGTTATGAAAAACTGTTTTTT.

CDR3 in amino acids: CASSSHRGQGNTGELFF. In DNA, the CDR3 is TGTGCCAGCAGCTCCCACAGGGGTCAGGGTAACACCGGGGAGCTGTTTTTT. This chain uses TRBV11-3 with TRBJ2-2; 7 positions agree with TRBD1. Germline CDR1 is SGHNT and CDR2 is YENEEA. Trimming cost V 4 bases and J 2 bases; bases outside gene matches: 10. The CDR3 totals 17 residues.

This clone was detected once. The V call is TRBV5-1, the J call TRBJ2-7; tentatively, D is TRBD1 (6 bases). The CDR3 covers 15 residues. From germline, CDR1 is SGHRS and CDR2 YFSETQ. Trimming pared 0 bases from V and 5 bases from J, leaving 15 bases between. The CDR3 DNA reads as TGCGCCAGCAGCTTGGAATCAGGGGAAACCCACGAGCAGTACTTC. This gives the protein CASSLESGETHEQYF.

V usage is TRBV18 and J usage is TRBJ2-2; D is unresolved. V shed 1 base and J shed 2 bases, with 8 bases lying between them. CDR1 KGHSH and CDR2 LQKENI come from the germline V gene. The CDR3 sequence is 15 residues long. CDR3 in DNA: TGTGCCAGCTCACCACGACATGCCAACACCGGGGAGCTGTTTTTT. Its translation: CASSPRHANTGELFF.

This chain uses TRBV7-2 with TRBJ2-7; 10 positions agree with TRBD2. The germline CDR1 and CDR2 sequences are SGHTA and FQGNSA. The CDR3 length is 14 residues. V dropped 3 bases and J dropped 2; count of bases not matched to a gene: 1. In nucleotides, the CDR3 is TGTGCCAGCAGCTTGGGGACTAGCGCCTACGAGCAGTACTTC. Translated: CASSLGTSAYEQYF.

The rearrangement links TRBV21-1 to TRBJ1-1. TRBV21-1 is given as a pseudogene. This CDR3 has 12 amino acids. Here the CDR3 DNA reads TGTGCCAGCTCTAAGGATAACACTGAAGCTTTCTTT. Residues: CASSKDNTEAFF.

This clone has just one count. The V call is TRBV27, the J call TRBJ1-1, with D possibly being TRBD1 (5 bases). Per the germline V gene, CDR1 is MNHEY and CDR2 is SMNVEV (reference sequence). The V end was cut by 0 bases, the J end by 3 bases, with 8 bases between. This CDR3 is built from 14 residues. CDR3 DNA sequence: TGTGCCAGCAGTTTATCTGGGGGAGACACTGAAGCTTTCTTT. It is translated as CASSLSGGDTEAFF.

The CDR3 is CASSLRITNTEAFF. Written as DNA, the CDR3 is TGTGCCAGCAGTTTGAGGATAACGAACACTGAAGCTTTCTTT. The chain uses TRBV28 and TRBJ1-1; D not certain. This CDR3 is built from 14 residues. From germline, CDR1 is MDHEN and CDR2 SYDVKM. V lost 3 bases and J 1 base, leaving 9 bases between the germline ends.

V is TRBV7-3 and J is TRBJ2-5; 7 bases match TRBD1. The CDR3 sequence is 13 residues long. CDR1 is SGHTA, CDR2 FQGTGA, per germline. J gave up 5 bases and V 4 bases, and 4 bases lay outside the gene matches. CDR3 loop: CASSWTGGETQYF. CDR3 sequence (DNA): TGTGCCAGCAGCTGGACAGGTGGGGAGACCCAGTACTTC.

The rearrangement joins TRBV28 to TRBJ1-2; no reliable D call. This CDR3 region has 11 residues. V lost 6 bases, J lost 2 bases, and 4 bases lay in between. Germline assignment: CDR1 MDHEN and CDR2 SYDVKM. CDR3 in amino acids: CASRHNYGYTF. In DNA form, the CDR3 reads TGTGCCAGCAGGCACAACTATGGCTACACCTTC.

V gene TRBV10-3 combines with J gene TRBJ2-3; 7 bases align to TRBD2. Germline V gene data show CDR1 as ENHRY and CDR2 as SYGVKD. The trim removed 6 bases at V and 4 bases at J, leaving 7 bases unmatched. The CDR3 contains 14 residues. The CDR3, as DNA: TGTGCCATCAGCATAGCGGGTGGGGCAGATACGCAGTATTTT. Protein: CAISIAGGADTQYF.

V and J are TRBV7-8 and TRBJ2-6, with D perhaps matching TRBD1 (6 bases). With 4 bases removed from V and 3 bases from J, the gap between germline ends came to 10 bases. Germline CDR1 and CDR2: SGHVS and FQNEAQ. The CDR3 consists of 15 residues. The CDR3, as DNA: TGTGCCAGCAGCTATTACAGGGTTGGGGCCAACGTCCTGACTTTC. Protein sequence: CASSYYRVGANVLTF.

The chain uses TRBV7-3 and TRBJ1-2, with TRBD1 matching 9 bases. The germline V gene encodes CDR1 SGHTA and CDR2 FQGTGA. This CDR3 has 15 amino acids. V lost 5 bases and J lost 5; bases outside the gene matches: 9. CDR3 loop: CASSAYPTGGYGYTF. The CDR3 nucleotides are TGTGCCAGCAGCGCCTACCCGACAGGGGGATATGGCTACACCTTC.

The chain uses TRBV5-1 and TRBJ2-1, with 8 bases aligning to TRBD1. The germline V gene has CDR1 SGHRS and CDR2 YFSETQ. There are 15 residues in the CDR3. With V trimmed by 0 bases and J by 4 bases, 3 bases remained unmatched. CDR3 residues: CASSLEQGVYNEQFF. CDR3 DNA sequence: TGCGCCAGCAGCTTGGAACAGGGGGTGTACAATGAGCAGTTCTTC. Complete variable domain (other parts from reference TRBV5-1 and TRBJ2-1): KAGVTQTPRYLIKTRGQQVTLSCSPISGHRSVSWYQQTPGQGLQFLFEYFSETQRNKGNFPGRFSGRQFSNSRSEMNVSTLELGDSALYLCASSLEQGVYNEQFFGPGTRLTVL.

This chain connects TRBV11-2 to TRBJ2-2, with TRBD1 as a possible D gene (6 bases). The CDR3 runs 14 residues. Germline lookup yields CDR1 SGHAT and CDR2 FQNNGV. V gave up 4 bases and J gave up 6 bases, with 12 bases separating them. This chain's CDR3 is CASSSRGRAGELFF. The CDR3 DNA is TGTGCCAGCAGCTCCAGGGGAAGGGCCGGGGAGCTGTTTTTT.

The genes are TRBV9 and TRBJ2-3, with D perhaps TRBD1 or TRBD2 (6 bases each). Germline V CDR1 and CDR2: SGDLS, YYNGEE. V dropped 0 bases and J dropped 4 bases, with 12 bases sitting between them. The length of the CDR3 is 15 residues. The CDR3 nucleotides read TGTGCCAGCAGCGTAGCTCTGGGGGGCGCAGATACGCAGTATTTT. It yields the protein CASSVALGGADTQYF.

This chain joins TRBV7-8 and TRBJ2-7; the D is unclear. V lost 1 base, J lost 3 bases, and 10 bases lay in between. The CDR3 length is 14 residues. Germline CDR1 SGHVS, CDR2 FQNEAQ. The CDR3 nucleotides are TGTGCCAGCAGCTTAGAGGTCACCGACTACGAGCAGTACTTC. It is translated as CASSLEVTDYEQYF.

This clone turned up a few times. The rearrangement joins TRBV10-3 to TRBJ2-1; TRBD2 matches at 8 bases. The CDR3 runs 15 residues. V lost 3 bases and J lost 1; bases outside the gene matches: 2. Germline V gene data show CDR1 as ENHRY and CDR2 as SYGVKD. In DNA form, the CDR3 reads TGTGCCATCAGTGAATTAGCGGGATCCTACAATGAGCAGTTCTTC. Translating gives CAISELAGSYNEQFF.

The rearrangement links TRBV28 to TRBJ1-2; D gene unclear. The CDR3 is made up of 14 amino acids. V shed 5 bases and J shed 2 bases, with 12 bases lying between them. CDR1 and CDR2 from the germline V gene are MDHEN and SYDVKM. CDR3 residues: CASSPSPLNYGYTF. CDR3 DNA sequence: TGTGCCAGCAGTCCCAGCCCTTTGAACTATGGCTACACCTTC.

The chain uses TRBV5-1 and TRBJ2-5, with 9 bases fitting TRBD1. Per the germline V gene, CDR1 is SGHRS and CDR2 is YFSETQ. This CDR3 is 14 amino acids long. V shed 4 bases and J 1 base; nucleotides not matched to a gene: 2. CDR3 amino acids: CASSRQGVQETQYF. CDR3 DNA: TGCGCCAGCAGCCGACAGGGGGTCCAAGAGACCCAGTACTTC.

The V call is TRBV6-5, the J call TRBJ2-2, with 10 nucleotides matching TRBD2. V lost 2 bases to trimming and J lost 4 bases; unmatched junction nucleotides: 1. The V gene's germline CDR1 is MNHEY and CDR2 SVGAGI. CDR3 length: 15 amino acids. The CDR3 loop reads CASSYASGSTGELFF. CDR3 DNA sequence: TGTGCCAGCAGTTACGCTAGCGGGAGCACCGGGGAGCTGTTTTTT.